This is a list of T cell receptor beta chains from one sample in a study of Graves' ophthalmopathy and Graves' hyperthyroidism. TCRdb re-called the multiplex PCR reads with MiXCR, one entry per CDR3 protein. The sample has over 450,000 distinct CDR3 sequences, 13% to 15% seen once. The sample was blood. All receptors come from a woman under 40 with Graves' ophthalmopathy. Both conserved end residues are part of each CDR3. A D gene is named only where the DNA matches it firmly. Part of the rows lack a size; the others show once, few, many or a class for expanded clones.

v_gene,j_gene,abundance,d_gene,CDR3aa,CDR3nt
TRBV29-1,TRBJ1-1,many,.,CSVELEGSEAFF,TGCAGCGTTGAACTGGAGGGGAGTGAAGCTTTCTTT
TRBV12-3/TRBV12-4,TRBJ1-6,.,.,CASSLVRDSNSPLHF,TGTGCCAGCAGTTTAGTAAGGGATTCTAATTCACCCCTCCACTTT
TRBV7-6,TRBJ1-1,many,TRBD1,CASSPPGGHGTEAFF,TGTGCCAGCAGCCCTCCAGGGGGCCATGGGACTGAAGCTTTCTTT
TRBV11-3,TRBJ1-6,many,.,CASSQSGVSPLHF,TGTGCCAGCAGCCAATCTGGGGTTTCACCCCTCCACTTT
TRBV19,TRBJ1-2,few,.,CASSHVGHIYGYTF,TGTGCCAGTAGCCATGTGGGACACATCTATGGCTACACCTTC
TRBV14,TRBJ2-5,many,.,CASSLTQGYSKGTQYF,TGTGCCAGCAGCCTAACCCAGGGCTATTCCAAGGGGACCCAGTACTTC
TRBV28,TRBJ2-5,many,.,CASRPSRVSQAQYF,TGTGCCAGCAGACCGTCCAGGGTCAGCCAGGCCCAGTACTTC
TRBV12-3/TRBV12-4,TRBJ1-1,many,.,CAITFSGAKNTEAFF,TGTGCCATTACCTTCTCAGGGGCGAAGAACACTGAAGCTTTCTTT
TRBV7-6,TRBJ2-5,few,.,CASSLGGTRTETQYF,TGTGCCAGCAGCTTAGGAGGGACTCGGACGGAGACCCAGTACTTC
TRBV7-9,TRBJ2-4,.,.,CASSLVWRAKNIQYF,TGTGCCAGCAGCTTAGTTTGGCGGGCCAAAAACATTCAGTACTTC
TRBV6-1,TRBJ2-7,many,.,CASSGRWSSYEQYF,TGTGCCAGCAGTGGTAGGTGGAGCTCCTACGAGCAGTACTTC
TRBV12-3/TRBV12-4,TRBJ1-1,many,TRBD1,CASSGTGGRTEAFF,TGTGCCAGCAGCGGGACAGGGGGCCGCACTGAAGCTTTCTTT
TRBV11-2,TRBJ1-3,few,.,CASSLARYSGNTIYF,TGTGCCAGCAGCTTAGCCCGGTACTCTGGAAACACCATATATTTT
TRBV6-5,TRBJ2-7,many,TRBD2,CASSSLAGHSYEQYF,TGTGCCAGCAGTTCCCTAGCGGGGCACTCCTACGAGCAGTACTTC
TRBV9,TRBJ1-1,many,.,CASSMYLNTEAFF,TGTGCCAGCAGCATGTATTTGAACACTGAAGCTTTCTTT
TRBV6-1,TRBJ2-2,few,.,CASPGSPGELFF,TGTGCCAGCCCTGGGTCCCCCGGGGAGCTGTTTTTT
TRBV5-1,TRBJ2-2,.,TRBD2,CAGSRRLPGGPNTGELFF,TGCGCCGGCAGCCGGAGGCTCCCGGGAGGCCCGAACACCGGGGAGCTGTTTTTT
TRBV30,TRBJ1-2,many,.,CAWTGLRGYTF,TGTGCCTGGACAGGGCTCAGGGGCTACACCTTC
TRBV15,TRBJ1-3,.,.,CATEAGQGGNTIYF,TGTGCCACCGAGGCAGGCCAAGGAGGAAACACCATATATTTT
TRBV7-9,TRBJ2-5,.,TRBD1,CASLGVTSDRGETQYF,TGTGCCAGCTTAGGGGTCACCTCCGACAGGGGGGAGACCCAGTACTTC
TRBV27,TRBJ1-6,many,.,CASRRVEVNSPLHF,TGTGCCAGCAGAAGGGTTGAAGTCAATTCACCCCTCCACTTT
TRBV12-3/TRBV12-4,TRBJ1-2,many,.,CASSLGEICGYTF,TGTGCCAGCAGTTTAGGGGAGATCTGTGGCTACACCTTC
TRBV6-1,TRBJ2-5,many,TRBD2,CASSFGGRGSEQETQYF,TGTGCCAGCAGCTTTGGAGGGCGGGGGTCCGAACAAGAGACCCAGTACTTC
TRBV4-2,TRBJ2-5,many,.,CASSGRDLATETQYF,TGTGCCAGCAGCGGCCGAGATCTAGCAACGGAGACCCAGTACTTC
TRBV20-1,TRBJ2-7,many,.,CSALPRRRDYEQYF,TGCAGTGCTTTGCCCCGGCGCAGGGACTACGAGCAGTACTTC
TRBV28,TRBJ2-2,many,.,CASSLIERSAGELFF,TGTGCCAGCAGTTTAATAGAGAGGTCTGCCGGGGAGCTGTTTTTT
TRBV27,TRBJ2-7,many,TRBD2,CASSLTSGETYEQYF,TGTGCCAGCAGTTTAACTAGCGGGGAGACCTACGAGCAGTACTTC
TRBV4-1,TRBJ1-5,.,.,CASSQGGPLSNQPQHF,TGCGCCAGCAGCCAAGGAGGCCCTTTGAGCAATCAGCCCCAGCATTTT
TRBV28,TRBJ2-2,many,.,CASREFTGELFF,TGTGCCAGCAGGGAATTCACCGGGGAGCTGTTTTTT
TRBV12-3/TRBV12-4,TRBJ2-2,few,TRBD2,CASSPRREGTGELFF,TGTGCCAGCAGCCCCCGCAGGGAGGGCACCGGGGAGCTGTTTTTT
TRBV7-9,TRBJ1-1,many,TRBD1,CASSVGQQNTEAFF,TGTGCCAGCAGCGTGGGACAGCAGAACACTGAAGCTTTCTTT
TRBV20-1,TRBJ1-1,many,.,CSALSLPNRSPEAFF,TGCAGTGCCCTAAGCTTGCCAAATCGTAGCCCTGAAGCTTTCTTT
TRBV19,TRBJ1-2,many,.,CASTYARGGLYGYTF,TGTGCCAGTACCTACGCTCGTGGAGGGCTCTATGGCTACACCTTC
TRBV20-1,TRBJ1-1,many,.,CTPPGGLNTEAFF,TGCACCCCTCCGGGCGGATTGAACACTGAAGCTTTCTTT
TRBV28,TRBJ1-3,many,.,CASGMPGAFSGNTIYF,TGTGCCAGCGGGATGCCGGGGGCATTCTCTGGAAACACCATATATTTT
TRBV3-1,TRBJ2-2,.,TRBD2,CASSLSGTSGRGELFF,TGTGCCAGCAGCCTCTCCGGGACTAGCGGGAGAGGGGAGCTGTTTTTT
TRBV6-1,TRBJ1-2,many,.,CASSQQNAQGLKDGYTF,TGTGCCAGCAGCCAACAAAACGCGCAGGGCTTAAAGGATGGCTACACCTTC
TRBV14,TRBJ1-2,many,.,CASGRSNRGLPNYTF,TGTGCCAGCGGACGATCGAACCGGGGCCTACCGAACTACACCTTC
TRBV5-1,TRBJ1-1,many,.,CASSPGGGINTEAFF,TGCGCCAGCAGCCCCGGAGGGGGTATCAACACTGAAGCTTTCTTT
TRBV4-1,TRBJ2-3,few,.,CASSQMALSTDTQYF,TGCGCCAGCAGCCAAATGGCGTTGAGCACAGATACGCAGTATTTT
TRBV5-1,TRBJ1-1,few,.,CASRKEYMNTEAFF,TGCGCCAGCAGAAAAGAGTACATGAACACTGAAGCTTTCTTT
TRBV5-1,TRBJ2-4,.,TRBD1,CASKTGGNSNIQYF,TGCGCCAGCAAGACAGGGGGCAATTCGAACATTCAGTACTTC
TRBV7-9,TRBJ2-7,many,.,CASSLAPRGALNSYEQYF,TGTGCCAGCAGCTTAGCGCCTCGCGGGGCCCTTAACTCCTACGAGCAGTACTTC
TRBV6-1,TRBJ1-1,.,.,CASRDTVWNTEAFF,TGTGCCAGCAGGGACACGGTTTGGAACACTGAAGCTTTCTTT
TRBV27,TRBJ1-6,many,.,CASSRPRQSNSPLHF,TGTGCCAGCAGTCGACCTCGACAGTCCAATTCACCCCTCCACTTT
TRBV12-3/TRBV12-4,TRBJ1-2,few,.,CASRTLRARGGYTF,TGTGCCAGCAGGACCCTCAGGGCCCGGGGGGGCTACACCTTC
TRBV18,TRBJ2-7,few,.,CASSPSQQGPYEQYF,TGTGCCAGCTCACCAAGCCAACAGGGCCCCTACGAGCAGTACTTC
TRBV6-1,TRBJ1-6,many,.,CASRPGQSRNSPLHF,TGTGCCAGCAGACCCGGACAGTCGCGTAATTCACCCCTCCACTTT
TRBV20-1,TRBJ2-7,many,.,CSAFPATSSYEQYF,TGCAGTGCGTTCCCGGCAACTAGCTCCTACGAGCAGTACTTC